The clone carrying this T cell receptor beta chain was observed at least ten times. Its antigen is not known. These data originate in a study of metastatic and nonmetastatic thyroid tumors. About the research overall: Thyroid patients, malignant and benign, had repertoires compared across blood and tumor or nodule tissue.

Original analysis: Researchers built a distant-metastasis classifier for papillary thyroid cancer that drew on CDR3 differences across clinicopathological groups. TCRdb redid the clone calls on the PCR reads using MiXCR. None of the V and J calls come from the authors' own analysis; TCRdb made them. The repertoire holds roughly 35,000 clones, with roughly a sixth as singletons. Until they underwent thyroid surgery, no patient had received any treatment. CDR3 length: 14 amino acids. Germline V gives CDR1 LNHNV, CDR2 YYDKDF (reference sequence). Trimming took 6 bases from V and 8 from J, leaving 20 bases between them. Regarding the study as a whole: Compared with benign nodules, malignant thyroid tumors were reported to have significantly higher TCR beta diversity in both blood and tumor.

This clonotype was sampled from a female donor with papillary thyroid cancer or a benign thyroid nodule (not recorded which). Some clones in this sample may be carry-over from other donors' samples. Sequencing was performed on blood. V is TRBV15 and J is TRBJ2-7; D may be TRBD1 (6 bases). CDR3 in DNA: TGTGCCACCAGAGCCTCGGACAGAACAGCCAAGCAGTACTTC. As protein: CATRASDRTAKQYF.